These 12 T cell receptor beta chains originate from one sample sequenced in a study of T cell repertoires in cytomegalovirus infection (dated by TCRdb to the late 2010s). The reads were generated on an Illumina HiSeq 1500. TCRdb trimmed the raw reads at Q25, called clones with MiXCR and kept productive beta chains. CDR3 protein duplicates are merged, each entry listing the most common genes and DNA. Here the sample has some 100,000 distinct CDR3 sequences; roughly a quarter occur a single time. In total, the top ten clones hold roughly two fifths of the sample. Material for sequencing was CD8+ T cells from PBMCs. These receptors were obtained from a human donor in good health (CMV status not recorded). Some clones in this sample may be carry-over from other donors' samples.

This clonotype was counted at least ten times. The chain uses TRBV7-8 and TRBJ2-1; D remains unclear. CDR3 length: 16 residues. CDR1 SGHVS and CDR2 FQNEAQ come from the germline V gene. The V gene lost 1 base and the J gene lost 0 bases, with 10 bases spanning the gap. The CDR3 spells CASSLGTASSYNEQFF. The CDR3, as DNA: TGTGCCAGCAGCTTAGGAACAGCGAGCTCCTACAATGAGCAGTTCTTC.

The chain joins TRBV2 to TRBJ2-2; D may be TRBD1 (5 bases). CDR1 is SNHLY and CDR2 is FYNNEI in the germline V gene. V was pared by 10 bases and J by 3 bases, with 12 bases between. The CDR3 sequence is 13 residues long. CDR3 DNA sequence: TGTGCCAACCGACCAGGGTACACCGGGGAGCTGTTTTTT. This gives the protein CANRPGYTGELFF.

This clonotype was seen repeatedly, ten times or more. This rearrangement joins TRBV12-5 to TRBJ1-5; 7 bases fit TRBD1. The CDR3 totals 17 residues. CDR1 and CDR2 (germline): LGHNT, FRNRAP. With V trimmed by 0 bases and J by 5 bases, 10 bases remained unmatched. The CDR3 DNA is TGTGCTAGTGGTTTGGTACGCCCGACAGGGATCGATCAGCCCCAGCATTTT. It specifies CASGLVRPTGIDQPQHF.

In this sample, this clonotype turned up many times. The chain uses TRBV4-2 and TRBJ2-3; D tentatively reads TRBD1 or TRBD2 (5 bases each). This CDR3 region has 14 residues. Trimming pared 5 bases from V and 0 bases from J, leaving 9 bases between. Per germline, CDR1 LGHNA and CDR2 YNFKEQ. The CDR3 coding sequence is TGTGCCAGCAGCGGGGGAGAAAGCACAGATACGCAGTATTTT. Amino acids: CASSGGESTDTQYF.

Only a few counts were recorded for this clonotype. This chain links TRBV7-8 with TRBJ2-1; either TRBD1 or TRBD2 may supply D (5 bases each). The CDR3 loop spans 15 amino acids. The germline CDR1 and CDR2 sequences are SGHVS and FQNEAQ. The V end lost 3 bases, the J end lost 8 bases, and 17 bases lay between the germline ends. This CDR3 reads CASSFIRGAQYEQFF. The CDR3 DNA sequence: TGTGCCAGCAGCTTTATACGGGGCGCTCAGTATGAGCAGTTCTTC.

J is TRBJ2-3 and V is TRBV9; 7 bases map to TRBD1. Germline loops: CDR1 SGDLS, CDR2 YYNGEE. The CDR3 length is 18 residues. V shed 2 bases, J shed 0 bases, and the junction held 12 bases outside the gene matches. The CDR3 nucleotides are TGTGCCAGCAGCGTCAATCGACAGGGCGTTTCTAGCACAGATACGCAGTATTTT. It translates to CASSVNRQGVSSTDTQYF.

J is TRBJ2-6 and V is TRBV7-9; maybe TRBD1 (5 bases). Germline loops: CDR1 SEHNR, CDR2 FQNEAQ (reference sequence). With 3 bases removed from V and 2 bases from J, the gap between germline ends came to 8 bases. CDR3 length equals 15 residues. CDR3 DNA: TGTGCCAGCAGCTTCAGGGAAACTGGGGCCAACGTCCTGACTTTC. Translating it yields CASSFRETGANVLTF.

This clonotype came up a few times. The V and J genes are TRBV7-9 and TRBJ1-1; 7 bases match TRBD1. V lost 5 bases to trimming and J lost 11 bases; unmatched junction nucleotides: 14. CDR1 and CDR2 (germline): SEHNR, FQNEAQ (reference sequence). This CDR3 is 14 amino acids long. The CDR3 sequence: CASSGRDSLFLAFF. As DNA, the CDR3 is TGTGCCAGCAGCGGCCGGGACAGCCTATTTTTGGCTTTCTTT. The full variable domain, rest sourced from reference TRBV7-9 and TRBJ1-1, is DTGVSQNPRHKITKRGQNVTFRCDPISEHNRLYWYRQTLGQGPEFLTYFQNEAQLEKSRLLSDRFSAERPKGSFSTLEIQRTEQGDSAMYLCASSGRDSLFLAFFGQGTRLTVV.

There are a few counts of this clonotype. This chain connects TRBV29-1 to TRBJ2-1; no definite D call. The CDR3 sequence is 12 residues long. The germline gives CDR1 SQVTM, CDR2 ANQGSEA. Trimming took 0 bases from V and 8 from J, leaving 8 bases between them. The CDR3 coding sequence is TGCAGCGTTGAAGAGGGGAAGTATGAGCAGTTCTTC. The encoded protein is CSVEEGKYEQFF.

This clonotype has ten or more counts. The V gene is TRBV7-9, the J gene TRBJ2-1; 11 nucleotides align to TRBD2. This CDR3 is 15 amino acids long. Trimming at V came to 5 bases and at J to 5 bases, leaving 5 bases not matched to a gene. Per germline, CDR1 SEHNR and CDR2 FQNEAQ (reference sequence). Here the CDR3 reads CASSGGTSGDNEQFF. In nucleotides, the CDR3 is TGTGCCAGCAGCGGGGGGACTAGCGGTGACAATGAGCAGTTCTTC.

The chain recombines TRBV9 with TRBJ2-1; TRBD1 aligns across 10 bases. The germline V gene has CDR1 SGDLS and CDR2 YYNGEE. The CDR3 is 17 residues long. Trimming took 2 bases from V and 5 from J; bases not matched to a gene: 10. This CDR3 is CASSVRGGTGANNEQFF. CDR3 coding DNA: TGTGCCAGCAGCGTCCGAGGTGGGACAGGGGCAAACAATGAGCAGTTCTTC.

This clonotype has more than one count but fewer than ten. The chain links TRBV6-4 to TRBJ2-1, with TRBD2 identical over 11 bases. Unmatched junction bases numbered 7, after V lost 3 bases and J lost 9 bases. Germline CDR1 reads MRHNA; CDR2 reads SNTAGT. CDR3 length equals 15 residues. Written as DNA, the CDR3 is TGTGCCAGCAGTGAAGTAGCGGGAGGGCCAAGTGAGCAGTTCTTC. As protein: CASSEVAGGPSEQFF.